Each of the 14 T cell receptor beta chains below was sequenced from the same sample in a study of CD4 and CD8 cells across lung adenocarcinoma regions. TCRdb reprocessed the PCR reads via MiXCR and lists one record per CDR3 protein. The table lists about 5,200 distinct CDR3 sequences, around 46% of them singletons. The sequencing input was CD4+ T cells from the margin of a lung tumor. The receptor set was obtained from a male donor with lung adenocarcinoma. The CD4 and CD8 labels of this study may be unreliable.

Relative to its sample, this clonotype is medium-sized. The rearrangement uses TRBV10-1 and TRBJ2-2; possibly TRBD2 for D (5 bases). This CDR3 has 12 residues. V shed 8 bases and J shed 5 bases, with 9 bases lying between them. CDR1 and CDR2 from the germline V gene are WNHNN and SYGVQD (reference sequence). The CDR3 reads CASGPGTGELFF. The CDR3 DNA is TGCGCCAGCGGTCCGGGAACCGGGGAGCTGTTTTTT.

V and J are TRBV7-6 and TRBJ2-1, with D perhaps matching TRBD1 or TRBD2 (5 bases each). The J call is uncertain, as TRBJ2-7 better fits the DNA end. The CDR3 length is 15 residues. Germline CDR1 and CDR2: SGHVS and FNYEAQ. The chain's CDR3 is CASSLDEGSSYEQYF. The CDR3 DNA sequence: TGTGCCAGCAGCTTAGATGAGGGGAGCTCCTACGAGCAGTACTTC.

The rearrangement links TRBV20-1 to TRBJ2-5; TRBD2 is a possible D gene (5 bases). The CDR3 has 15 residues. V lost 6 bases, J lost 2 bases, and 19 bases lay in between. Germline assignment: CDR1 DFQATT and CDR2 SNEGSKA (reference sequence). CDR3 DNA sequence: TGCAGTGCATCCCACCGTGGAGCGGCACAAGAGACCCAGTACTTC. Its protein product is CSASHRGAAQETQYF.

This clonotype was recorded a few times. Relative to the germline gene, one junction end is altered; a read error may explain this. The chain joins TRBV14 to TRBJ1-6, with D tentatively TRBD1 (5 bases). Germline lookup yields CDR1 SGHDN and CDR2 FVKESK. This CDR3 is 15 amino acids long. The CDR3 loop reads CASSQVSGHSYEQYF. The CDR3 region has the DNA TGTGCCAGCAGCCAAGTTTCAGGGCACTCCTACGAGCAGTACTTT.

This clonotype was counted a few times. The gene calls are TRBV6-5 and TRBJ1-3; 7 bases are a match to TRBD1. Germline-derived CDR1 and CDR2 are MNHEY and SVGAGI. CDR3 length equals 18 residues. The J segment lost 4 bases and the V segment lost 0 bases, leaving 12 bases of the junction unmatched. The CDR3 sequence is CASSYSGQPSPSGNTIYF. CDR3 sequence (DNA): TGTGCCAGCAGTTACTCGGGACAGCCCTCTCCCTCAGGAAACACCATATATTTT.

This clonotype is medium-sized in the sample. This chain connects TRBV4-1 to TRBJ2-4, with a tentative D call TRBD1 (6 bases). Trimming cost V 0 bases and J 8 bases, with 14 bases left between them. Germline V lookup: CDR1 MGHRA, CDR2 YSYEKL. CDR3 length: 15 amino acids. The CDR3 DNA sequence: TGCGCCAGCAGCCAAGATCGTGGGGGCACTGACATTCAGTACTTC. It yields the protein CASSQDRGGTDIQYF.

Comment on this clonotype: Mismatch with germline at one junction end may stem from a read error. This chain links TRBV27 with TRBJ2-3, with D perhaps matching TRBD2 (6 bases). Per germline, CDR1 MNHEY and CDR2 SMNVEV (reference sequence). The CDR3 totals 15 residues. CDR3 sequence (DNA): TGTGCCAGGGGGCTCTTGGGCGGGGCCCAAGAGACCCAGTATTTC. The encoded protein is CARGLLGGAQETQYF.

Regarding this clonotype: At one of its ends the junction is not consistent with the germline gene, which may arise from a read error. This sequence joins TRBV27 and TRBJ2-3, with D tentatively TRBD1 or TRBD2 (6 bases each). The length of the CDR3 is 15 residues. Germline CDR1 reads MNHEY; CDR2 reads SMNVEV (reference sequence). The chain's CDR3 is CASGLGGRDTDTQYF. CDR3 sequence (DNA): TGTGCCAGCGGGCTCGGGGGCCGTGACACAGATACCCAGTATTTT.

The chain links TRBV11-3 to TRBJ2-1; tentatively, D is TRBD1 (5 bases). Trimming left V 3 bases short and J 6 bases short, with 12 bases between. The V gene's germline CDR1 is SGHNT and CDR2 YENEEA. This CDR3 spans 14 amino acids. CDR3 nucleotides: TGTGCCAGCAGCTTTGAACAGGATGGCAATGAGCAGTTCTTC. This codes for CASSFEQDGNEQFF.

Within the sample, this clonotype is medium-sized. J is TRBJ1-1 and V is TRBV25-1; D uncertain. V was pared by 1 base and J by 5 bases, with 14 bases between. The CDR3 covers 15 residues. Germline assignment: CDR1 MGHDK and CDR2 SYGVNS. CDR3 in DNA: TGTGCCAGCAGTGAATTTGCGTCTTCGGGAACTGAAGCTTTCTTT. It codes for CASSEFASSGTEAFF.

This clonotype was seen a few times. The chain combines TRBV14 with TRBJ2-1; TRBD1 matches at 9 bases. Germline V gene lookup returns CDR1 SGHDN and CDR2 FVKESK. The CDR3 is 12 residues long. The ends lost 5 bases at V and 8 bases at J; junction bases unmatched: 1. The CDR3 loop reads CASSTGGYEQFF. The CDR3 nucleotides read TGTGCCAGCAGCACAGGGGGCTATGAGCAGTTCTTC.

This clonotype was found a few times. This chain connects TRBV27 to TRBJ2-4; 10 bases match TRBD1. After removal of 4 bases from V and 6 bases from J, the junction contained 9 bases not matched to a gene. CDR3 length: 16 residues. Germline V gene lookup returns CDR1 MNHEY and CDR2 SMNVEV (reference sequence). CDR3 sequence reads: CASSSTDRGHGNIQYF. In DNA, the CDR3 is TGTGCCAGCAGTTCCACCGACAGGGGGCATGGAAACATTCAGTACTTC.

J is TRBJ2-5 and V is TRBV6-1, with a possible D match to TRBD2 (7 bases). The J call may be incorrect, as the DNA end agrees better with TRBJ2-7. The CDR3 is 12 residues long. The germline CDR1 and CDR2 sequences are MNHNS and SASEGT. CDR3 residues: CASGRGYGEQYF. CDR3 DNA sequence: TGTGCCAGCGGGAGGGGGTATGGCGAGCAGTACTTC.

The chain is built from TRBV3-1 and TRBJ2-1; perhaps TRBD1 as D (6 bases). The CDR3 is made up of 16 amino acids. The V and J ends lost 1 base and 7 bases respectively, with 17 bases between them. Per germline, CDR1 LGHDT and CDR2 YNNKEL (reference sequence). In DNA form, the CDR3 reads TGTGCCAGCAGCCAAGTTGGGGGCTTTAGGTCGAATGAGCAGTTCTTC. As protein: CASSQVGGFRSNEQFF.